This T cell receptor beta chain comes out of a study of blood T cell repertoires in COVID-19. Study overall: Some COVID-19 samples were acute and others convalescent; all came from the United States, Italy and Spain.

Profiled with immunoSEQ multiplex PCR; TCRdb holds only in-frame clones, not every one. The sample includes approximately 430,000 clones, roughly 85% seen only once; the top ten take almost 1.5%. Of note for this clone: Other DNA sequences in this specimen translate into the identical CDR3.

Germline CDR1 reads ENHRY; CDR2 reads SYGVKD. V was trimmed by 4 bases and J by 1 base, leaving 7 bases between them. The CDR3 consists of 13 residues. The specimen sequenced was peripheral blood. The genes are TRBV10-3 and TRBJ1-1, with D possibly matching TRBD1 (6 bases). This TCR was sampled from a woman in her 30s with active or convalescent COVID-19. The CDR3 region is CAISVDRNTEAFF. CDR3 coding DNA: TGTGCCATCAGTGTGGACAGGAACACTGAAGCTTTCTTT.